Sequencing of this T cell receptor beta chain was carried out in a study of CD8+CD57+ T cells in acquired aplastic anemia. The CDR3 totals 13 residues. V shed 1 base and J shed 4 bases, with 5 bases lying between them. Germline V CDR1 and CDR2: SGHVS, FNYEAQ. Researchers used genomic DNA as the template to profile TCR beta VDJ and CDR3. TCRdb redid the calling of the reads with MiXCR, one entry per CDR3 protein. The repertoire holds about 160,000 distinct CDR3 sequences, with 71% as singletons. It was patients with CD8+CD57+ cell expansion by flow cytometry who were chosen for sequencing. By the time of blood sampling, patients had still received no therapy.

The chain is built from TRBV7-6 and TRBJ1-3; D is uncertain. The TCR comes from a human donor with aplastic anemia. The sample comprised sorted CD4+, CD8+, or CD8+CD57+ T cells (not recorded which) from PBMCs. CDR3 coding DNA: TGTGCCAGCAGCTTAGACAGAGGAAACACCATATATTTT. Translating gives CASSLDRGNTIYF.